This entry lists 20 T cell receptor beta chains sequenced from one sample in a study of blood T cell repertoires in COVID-19. Libraries were prepared by immunoSEQ multiplex PCR; TCRdb keeps only in-frame clonotypes and omits some of them. The table includes approximately 260,000 clones, approximately 86% detected once. Sequencing used peripheral blood. All receptors derive from an elderly woman with active or convalescent COVID-19.

Here the CDR3 DNA reads TGTGCCAGCACGGGACAGGGAGGGGAGGTAGGGCAGTACTTC. Its protein product is CASTGQGGEVGQYF. The genes are TRBV28 and TRBJ2-7; 9 bases match TRBD1. Germline CDR1 reads MDHEN; CDR2 reads SYDVKM. The CDR3 spans 14 residues. After removal of 7 bases from V and 9 bases from J, the junction contained 13 bases not matched to a gene.

The rearrangement uses TRBV21-1 and TRBJ2-6; TRBD1, as called in the table, went unchecked against the DNA. TRBV21-1 is a pseudogene segment. The length of the CDR3 is 18 residues. The CDR3: CASSNDRADLCGANVLTF. CDR3 in DNA: TGTGCCAGCAGCAACGACAGGGCTGACCTTTGTGGGGCCAACGTCCTGACTTTC.

The rearrangement links TRBV5-8 to TRBJ1-5; maybe TRBD1 (6 bases). This CDR3 contains 14 residues. Germline values: CDR1 SGHTS, CDR2 YDEGEE. Trimming took 1 base from V and 6 from J, leaving 11 bases between them. CDR3 sequence: CASSLIVRGQPQHF. Written as DNA, the CDR3 is TGTGCCAGCAGCTTGATTGTCAGGGGTCAGCCCCAGCATTTT.

V gene TRBV14 combines with J gene TRBJ1-2; weak D call: TRBD1 (6 bases). The V and J ends lost 4 bases and 8 bases respectively, with 14 bases between them. Looked up from germline, CDR1 is SGHDN and CDR2 is FVKESK. CDR3 size: 13 residues. In DNA form, the CDR3 reads TGTGCCAGCAGCCCCATCGCCAGGGGCGGCTACACCTTC. As protein: CASSPIARGGYTF.

The rearrangement uses TRBV4-1 and TRBJ2-7, with D maybe TRBD1 (5 bases). This CDR3 is 14 amino acids long. Germline assignment: CDR1 MGHRA and CDR2 YSYEKL. V was cut by 4 bases and J by 1 base, with 11 bases left in between. For the CDR3, the DNA is TGCGCCAGCAGCCCTAAGACAGTTTCCTACGAGCAGTACTTC. Its translation: CASSPKTVSYEQYF.

The V gene is TRBV3-1 (or the pseudogene TRBV3-2), the J gene TRBJ2-1; D gene unclear. With 4 bases removed from V and 8 bases from J, the gap between germline ends came to 9 bases. The germline V gene encodes CDR1 LGHDT and CDR2 YNNKEL (reference sequence). The CDR3 covers 12 residues. The CDR3 DNA reads as TGTGCCAGCAGCCGGGCTTTTTATGAGCAGTTCTTC. Its translation is CASSRAFYEQFF.

The CDR3 reads CASSQSRGGNTIYF. CDR3 nucleotide sequence: TGCGCCAGCAGTCAATCGCGAGGTGGAAACACCATATATTTT. This chain joins TRBV23-1 and TRBJ1-3; D is unresolved. TRBV23-1 is filed as an ORF, its function uncertain. V gave up 0 bases and J gave up 3 bases, with 6 bases separating them. There are 14 residues in the CDR3.

The rearrangement joins TRBV7-9 to TRBJ2-4; 8 bases line up with TRBD2. The length of the CDR3 is 17 residues. J lost 6 bases, V lost 5 bases, and 15 bases had no gene match. The germline CDR1 and CDR2 sequences are SEHNR and FQNEAQ (reference sequence). CDR3: CASSPYGTSNLLNIQYF. The CDR3 DNA follows: TGTGCCAGCAGCCCTTATGGGACTAGTAACCTCCTAAACATTCAGTACTTC.

CDR3 amino acids: CASSYGRSPSFTLFF. CDR3 DNA sequence: TGTGCCAGCAGTTACGGCAGGTCGCCGTCGTTTACTCTGTTCTTT. This chain links TRBV6-5 with TRBJ1-1, with D unresolved. CDR3 length equals 15 residues. The germline V gene encodes CDR1 MNHEY and CDR2 SVGAGI. V lost 2 bases and J 14 bases, leaving 24 bases between the germline ends.

The V call is TRBV25-1, the J call TRBJ2-3; possible D gene TRBD1, 5 bases. CDR1 and CDR2 from the germline V gene are MGHDK and SYGVNS. V was clipped by 1 base and J by 6 bases, with 14 bases between them. This CDR3 is built from 15 residues. The CDR3, as DNA: TGTGCCAGCAGTGAATGGCTCGGAGCAGGGGATACGCAGTATTTT. Translated: CASSEWLGAGDTQYF.

V usage is TRBV5-8 and J usage is TRBJ1-3; D is undetermined. V was pared by 7 bases and J by 2 bases, with 16 bases between. CDR1 SGHTS and CDR2 YDEGEE come from the germline V gene. The CDR3 spans 15 residues. In DNA form, the CDR3 reads TGTGCCAGCTCCCGCCGGTCGGGAACTGGAAACACCATATATTTT. Translation: CASSRRSGTGNTIYF.

The V call is TRBV5-5, the J call TRBJ1-2, with 9 bases that match TRBD1. CDR3 length equals 14 residues. V lost 1 base to trimming and J lost 4 bases; unmatched junction nucleotides: 2. CDR1 is SGHKS, CDR2 YYEKEE, per germline (reference sequence). CDR3 in DNA: TGTGCCAGCAGCTTGTTGACAGGGGGCTATGGCTACACCTTC. This encodes CASSLLTGGYGYTF.

The rearrangement uses TRBV2 and TRBJ1-1, with D possibly TRBD1 on 5 matching bases. Germline V gives CDR1 SNHLY, CDR2 FYNNEI. The CDR3 totals 13 residues. V gave up 6 bases and J gave up 4 bases, with 12 bases separating them. The CDR3 reads CASRVDRATEAFF. As DNA, the CDR3 is TGTGCCAGCAGGGTCGACAGAGCCACTGAAGCTTTCTTT.

This clone has more than one count but fewer than ten. The chain links TRBV10-3 to TRBJ1-5; D perhaps matches TRBD1 (5 bases). With 5 bases removed from V and 4 bases from J, the gap between germline ends came to 9 bases. Germline V lookup: CDR1 ENHRY, CDR2 SYGVKD. CDR3 size: 13 residues. The CDR3 DNA sequence: TGTGCCATCAGTCAGGGCTTAAATCAGCCCCAGCATTTT. Encoded protein: CAISQGLNQPQHF.

V and J are TRBV6-6 and TRBJ2-2; no definite D call. The germline V gene encodes CDR1 MNHNY and CDR2 SVGAGI (reference sequence). The CDR3 is made up of 11 amino acids. Trimming left V 4 bases short and J 8 bases short, with 5 bases between. CDR3 residues: CASSWQGELFF. The CDR3 nucleotides read TGTGCCAGCAGTTGGCAGGGGGAGCTGTTTTTT.

V is TRBV5-1 and J is TRBJ1-2, with D possibly TRBD1 on 5 matching bases. The CDR3 runs to 16 residues. V lost 3 bases to trimming and J lost 6 bases, with 21 bases between them. Germline CDR1 and CDR2: SGHRS and YFSETQ. CDR3 nucleotide sequence: TGCGCCAGCAGCTCCGGGACTAACTACCTAGGGAATGGCTACACCTTC. As protein: CASSSGTNYLGNGYTF.

The chain carries TRBV28 and TRBJ2-5, with D possibly TRBD1 on 6 matching bases. Trimming cost V 4 bases and J 1 base, with 7 bases left between them. The CDR3 is made up of 13 amino acids. Germline V gene data show CDR1 as MDHEN and CDR2 as SYDVKM. The CDR3 DNA is TGTGCCAGCAGTTGGGGGCTCCAAGAGACCCAGTACTTC. As protein: CASSWGLQETQYF.

The chain recombines TRBV3-1 (or the pseudogene TRBV3-2) with TRBJ2-1, with TRBD1 matching over 8 bases. This CDR3 contains 21 residues. Trimming took 2 bases from V and 0 from J; bases not matched to a gene: 18. Germline CDR1 and CDR2: LGHDT and YNNKEL (reference sequence). CDR3 nucleotide sequence: TGTGCCAGCAGCCAATACATGACAGGGGTCAATCCAAGGGGCTCCTACAATGAGCAGTTCTTC. Encoded protein: CASSQYMTGVNPRGSYNEQFF.

This chain connects TRBV28 to TRBJ2-5, with TRBD1 matching 7 bases. Trimming at V came to 5 bases and at J to 4 bases, leaving 16 bases not matched to a gene. Germline lookup yields CDR1 MDHEN and CDR2 SYDVKM. This CDR3 has 17 amino acids. The CDR3 is CASSPHRGQAITETQYF. The CDR3 nucleotides are TGTGCCAGCAGTCCCCACCGTGGACAGGCCATCACAGAGACCCAGTACTTC. Drawing the rest from reference TRBV28 and TRBJ2-5, the complete variable domain is DVKVTQSSRYLVKRTGEKVFLECVQDMDHENMFWYRQDPGLGLRLIYFSYDVKMKEKGDIPEGYSVSREKKERFSLILESASTNQTSMYLCASSPHRGQAITETQYFGPGTRLLVL.

The V gene is TRBV9, the J gene TRBJ1-3; D unclear. This CDR3 region has 15 residues. CDR1 is SGDLS and CDR2 is YYNGEE in the germline V gene. V was pared by 2 bases and J by 0 bases, with 9 bases between. The CDR3 DNA reads TGTGCCAGCAGCGTGACGGACTACTCTGGAAACACCATATATTTT. Amino acids: CASSVTDYSGNTIYF.